One and the same sample provided the 18 T cell receptor beta chains below, sequenced in a study of T-cell memory formation after mild COVID-19. TCRdb reprocessed the 5' RACE reads via MiXCR and lists one record per CDR3 protein. Among around 300,000 distinct CDR3 sequences listed, about an eighth were seen once. Specimen: PBMCs or a T cell subset sorted from them (not recorded which). These TCRs come from a man aged 18 to 30 who had mild COVID-19 (a few samples of this study predate the infection). Cell type and time point are not known.

CDR3 coding DNA: TGCGCCAGCAGCTGGGGCTCAAGCTCTGGAAACACCATATATTTT. Its protein product is CASSWGSSSGNTIYF. The V gene is TRBV5-1, the J gene TRBJ1-3; tentative D call: TRBD1 (5 bases). Trimming took 3 bases from V and 0 from J, leaving 10 bases between them. Germline V lookup: CDR1 SGHRS, CDR2 YFSETQ. The CDR3 spans 15 residues.

The chain employs TRBV6-2 or TRBV6-3 and TRBJ1-1; 7 nucleotides line up with TRBD1. Per the germline V gene, CDR1 is MNHEY and CDR2 is SVGEGT. This CDR3 region has 14 residues. Losses at the gene ends were 6 bases for V and 4 bases for J; bases not matched to a gene: 8. The CDR3 region is CASRKTGEATEAFF. As DNA, the CDR3 is TGTGCCAGCAGGAAAACAGGGGAAGCCACTGAAGCTTTCTTT.

This clonotype showed up just a few times. The CDR3 nucleotides read TGTGCCAGCAGTGAGGCGGGGGGAAAACACACAGATACGCAGTATTTT. It yields the protein CASSEAGGKHTDTQYF. J is TRBJ2-3 and V is TRBV6-4; 8 bases match TRBD2. Germline V CDR1 and CDR2: MRHNA, SNTAGT. J lost 2 bases, V lost 3 bases, and 7 bases had no gene match. The CDR3 consists of 16 residues.

Here the CDR3 reads CASSYRPGSYGYTF. The CDR3 DNA is TGTGCCAGCAGTTATCGTCCCGGGTCGTATGGCTACACCTTC. This sequence joins TRBV6-5 and TRBJ1-2; D gene unclear. The germline gives CDR1 MNHEY, CDR2 SVGAGI. V shed 3 bases and J shed 5 bases, with 13 bases lying between them. There are 14 residues in the CDR3.

The table lists this clonotype with a few counts. J is TRBJ1-1 and V is TRBV25-1, with 7 bases that match TRBD1. CDR1 is MGHDK, CDR2 SYGVNS, per germline. V dropped 3 bases and J dropped 4; count of bases not matched to a gene: 17. The CDR3 totals 18 residues. DNA of the CDR3: TGTGCCAGCAGTGATTCGGGTCGGTCGCCGGACAGGCGCACTGAAGCTTTCTTT. This gives the protein CASSDSGRSPDRRTEAFF. Together with reference TRBV25-1 and TRBJ1-1, the CDR3 gives the full variable domain: EADIYQTPRYLVIGTGKKITLECSQTMGHDKMYWYQQDPGMELHLIHYSYGVNSTEKGDLSSESTVSRIRTEHFPLTLESARPSHTSQYLCASSDSGRSPDRRTEAFFGQGTRLTVV.

This clonotype was detected only a few times. The gene calls are TRBV29-1 and TRBJ1-4, with D unclear. Germline CDR1 and CDR2: SQVTM and ANQGSEA. CDR3 length equals 10 residues. Trimming took off 5 bases at V and 4 bases at J, with 2 bases between the two ends. The CDR3 DNA is TGCAGCGTTCTTAATGAAAAACTGTTTTTT. Translation: CSVLNEKLFF.

This clonotype has at least ten counts. V usage is TRBV7-7 and J usage is TRBJ2-5; TRBD2 might be the D (5 bases). This CDR3 spans 13 amino acids. With 1 base removed from V and 9 bases from J, the gap between germline ends came to 12 bases. Germline V lookup: CDR1 SSHAT, CDR2 FNYEAQ (reference sequence). The CDR3 DNA reads TGTGCCAGCAGCTTAGTGGGGTCGGAGGCCCAGTACTTC. Its translation: CASSLVGSEAQYF.

The V gene is TRBV20-1, the J gene TRBJ2-1; D gene unclear. CDR3 size: 14 residues. Per germline, CDR1 DFQATT and CDR2 SNEGSKA (reference sequence). V lost 6 bases to trimming and J lost 1 base, with 13 bases between them. CDR3 sequence (DNA): TGCAGTGCCGAGAGTGGACCGTCCTACAATGAGCAGTTCTTC. This encodes CSAESGPSYNEQFF.

The rearrangement uses TRBV2 and TRBJ1-2; D not resolved. CDR1 and CDR2 from the germline V gene are SNHLY and FYNNEI. Between the trimmed V and J ends, which lost 4 bases and 4 bases, there was a span of 7 bases. The CDR3 sequence is 12 residues long. CDR3 protein: CASSGASYGYTF. The DNA of the CDR3 is TGTGCCAGCAGTGGCGCCTCCTATGGCTACACCTTC.

This clonotype occurred many times. Here the CDR3 DNA reads TGTGCCACCAGTGATTTGAAGGGGGGACTCAACAATGAGCAGTTCTTC. The encoded protein is CATSDLKGGLNNEQFF. This rearrangement joins TRBV24-1 to TRBJ2-1; the D gene could be TRBD1 or TRBD2 (6 bases each). The CDR3 has 16 amino acids. The germline V gene has CDR1 KGHDR and CDR2 SFDVKD. Trimming left V 0 bases short and J 5 bases short, with 13 bases between.

In its sample, this clonotype was seen a few times. CDR3 loop: CASKRGTAHSYEQYV. The CDR3 DNA follows: TGTGCCAGCAAAAGGGGGACGGCTCACTCCTACGAGCAGTACGTC. The chain employs TRBV6-2 or TRBV6-3 and TRBJ2-7; a weak D match, TRBD1 (6 bases). Germline values: CDR1 MNHEY, CDR2 SVGEGT. The V end lost 7 bases, the J end lost 0 bases, and 16 bases lay between the germline ends. The CDR3 runs to 15 residues.

This clonotype was counted at least ten times. The chain employs TRBV7-9 and TRBJ1-2; unclear D gene. This CDR3 has 13 amino acids. Germline lookup yields CDR1 SEHNR and CDR2 FQNEAQ (reference sequence). Trimming shortened V by 4 bases and J by 3 bases, and 9 bases separated the two germline ends. The CDR3 coding sequence is TGTGCCAGCAGCTCCGCAGGCTACTATGGCTACACCTTC. Its translation is CASSSAGYYGYTF.

This clonotype showed up just a few times. The chain's CDR3 is CSASDSPHTEAFF. Written as DNA, the CDR3 is TGCAGTGCTTCGGACAGTCCTCACACTGAAGCTTTCTTT. This chain joins TRBV20-1 and TRBJ1-1; D perhaps matches TRBD1 (6 bases). Trimming cost V 5 bases and J 3 bases, with 13 bases left between them. The CDR3 contains 13 residues. Germline assignment: CDR1 DFQATT and CDR2 SNEGSKA (reference sequence).

This sequence joins TRBV10-3 and TRBJ1-6; no clear D gene. Trimming left V 5 bases short and J 8 bases short, with 16 bases between. The CDR3 consists of 15 residues. The germline gives CDR1 ENHRY, CDR2 SYGVKD. The CDR3 bases are TGTGCCATCAGTCACCCGGACGGGTTGGATTCACCCCTCCACTTT. This encodes CAISHPDGLDSPLHF.

This clonotype was seen more than once but under ten times. The chain employs TRBV5-1 and TRBJ2-1, with 8 nucleotides matching TRBD1. V was pared by 5 bases and J by 10 bases, with 8 bases of the junction left unmatched. CDR1 is SGHRS and CDR2 is YFSETQ in the germline V gene. CDR3 length: 13 amino acids. The CDR3 sequence: CASRSGQGDEQFF. In DNA, the CDR3 is TGCGCCAGCAGGTCAGGACAGGGCGACGAGCAGTTCTTC. The full variable domain, completed using reference TRBV5-1 and TRBJ2-1, is KAGVTQTPRYLIKTRGQQVTLSCSPISGHRSVSWYQQTPGQGLQFLFEYFSETQRNKGNFPGRFSGRQFSNSRSEMNVSTLELGDSALYLCASRSGQGDEQFFGPGTRLTVL.

The genes are TRBV9 and TRBJ2-5, with D perhaps matching TRBD1 (6 bases). CDR1 is SGDLS and CDR2 is YYNGEE in the germline V gene. The CDR3 sequence is 16 residues long. V was shortened by 2 bases and J by 2 bases, with 16 bases between the two germline ends. The CDR3 region is CASSVGAGTLQETQYF. Here the CDR3 DNA reads TGTGCCAGCAGCGTCGGGGCCGGGACATTACAAGAGACCCAGTACTTC.

This clonotype occurred a few times. V is TRBV10-3 and J is TRBJ1-6; D remains unclear. With 2 bases removed from V and 0 bases from J, the gap between germline ends came to 5 bases. The CDR3 has 15 amino acids. Per the germline V gene, CDR1 is ENHRY and CDR2 is SYGVKD. CDR3 coding DNA: TGTGCCATCAGTGAGACGAGCTCCTATAATTCACCCCTCCACTTT. Translation gives CAISETSSYNSPLHF.

This clonotype was counted a few times. V usage is TRBV5-1 and J usage is TRBJ2-7, with 12 bases that match TRBD2. This CDR3 spans 16 amino acids. Germline assignment: CDR1 SGHRS and CDR2 YFSETQ. V lost 2 bases and J lost 6; bases outside the gene matches: 9. Written as DNA, the CDR3 is TGCGCCAGCAGCTTCGACCCACTAGCGGGGGGTCCCGAGCAGTACTTC. It specifies CASSFDPLAGGPEQYF.